One sample yielded the 4 T cell receptor beta chains listed below, sequenced in a study of long-term antiretroviral therapy in people with HIV. The assay used was immunoSEQ (version v3.0), run at survey level. Assay: immunoSEQ multiplex PCR; the TCRdb copy retains only in-frame clones and omits some. Of about 39,000 clones in the sample, 85% were seen once. Sequencing was performed on unsorted PBMCs, taken 3.1 years after starting antiretroviral therapy. The receptors were gathered from a woman aged 50 to 65 with HIV.

The J gene is TRBJ1-2, the V gene TRBV9; maybe TRBD1 (5 bases). Germline CDR1 reads SGDLS; CDR2 reads YYNGEE. Trimming stripped 4 bases from V and 2 bases from J, with 12 bases between. This CDR3 is 14 amino acids long. The DNA for the CDR3 is TGTGCCAGCAGCCGCCCGGGACGAAACTATGGCTACACCTTC. Amino acid sequence: CASSRPGRNYGYTF.

In DNA form, the CDR3 reads TGTGCCATCAGTGAGTCGGGGGAAGTACGATACGAGCAGTACTTC. Protein product: CAISESGEVRYEQYF. The V call is TRBV10-3, the J call TRBJ2-7; D assignment may be TRBD1 or TRBD2 (5 bases each). This CDR3 region has 15 residues. The germline gives CDR1 ENHRY, CDR2 SYGVKD. V lost 0 bases and J 4 bases, leaving 13 bases between the germline ends.

The V gene is TRBV11-3, the J gene TRBJ1-2, with D maybe TRBD1 (5 bases). The CDR3 is 13 amino acids. Trimming cost V 0 bases and J 5 bases, with 7 bases left between them. Germline V lookup: CDR1 SGHNT, CDR2 YENEEA. CDR3 amino acids: CASSLDGGYGYTF. In DNA, the CDR3 is TGTGCCAGCAGCTTAGACGGGGGGTATGGCTACACCTTC.

The chain carries TRBV6-5 and TRBJ1-6, with 7 nucleotides matching TRBD1. The CDR3 has 15 residues. The V segment lost 5 bases and the J segment 7 bases; nucleotides outside the gene matches: 8. The germline V gene has CDR1 MNHEY and CDR2 SVGAGI. Here the CDR3 DNA reads TGTGCCAGCAGTGGGTGGGACAGAAAAAATTCACCCCTCCACTTT. Translation gives CASSGWDRKNSPLHF.